Described below is a single TCR beta chain sequence and its context. Only in-frame clones appear in the TCRdb table, and some are missing; sequencing was by immunoSEQ multiplex PCR. The sample consists of some 140,000 clones, just over 85% of them appearing once. These data come from a study of cytomegalovirus exposure and HLA in healthy donors. The V gene's germline CDR1 is MNHNY and CDR2 SVGAGI (reference sequence). This CDR3 comprises 15 residues. The V gene lost 5 bases and the J gene lost 8 bases, with 21 bases spanning the gap. The chain recombines TRBV6-6 with TRBJ1-2; perhaps TRBD1 as D (5 bases). The sequence was obtained from a human donor in good health. Sequenced: PBMCs. The CDR3 here is CASSPTPGLSWGYTF. CDR3 bases: TGTGCCAGCAGTCCTACGCCAGGGCTCTCTTGGGGCTACACCTTC.